This T cell receptor (beta chain) was documented in a study of tumor and adjacent non-tumor tissue in lung cancer. The library came from three nested PCR rounds adapted from ARM-PCR protocols. TCRdb reanalysed the multiplex PCR reads using MiXCR and keeps one entry per CDR3 protein. The table includes approximately 90,000 distinct CDR3 sequences, under 80% detected once. No cell sorting was done before RNA was extracted from the tissue. The normal lung tissue was taken more than 3 cm from the tumor edge. Notes on the study in general: Tumor repertoires had a smaller top 100 clone share than normal lung.

Trimming removed 7 bases at V and 9 bases at J, with 20 bases between. Germline V gene data show CDR1 as MNHNY and CDR2 as SVGAGI (reference sequence). CDR3 length equals 14 residues. Note on this clonotype: Its antigen is still unknown.

The sequence came from a woman in her 50s with non-small cell lung cancer. The chain carries TRBV6-6 and TRBJ2-3; no clear D gene. Sequencing used distant non-tumor lung tissue. Here the CDR3 reads CASTEDGTRDTQYF. CDR3 in DNA: TGTGCCAGCACCGAGGACGGTACCAGAGACACGCAGTATTTT.